One and the same sample provided the 6 T cell receptor beta chains below, sequenced in a study of Graves' ophthalmopathy and Graves' hyperthyroidism. Amplified material comprised TCR beta CDR3 regions derived from RNA transcripts. The authors performed first-round RT-PCR with HTBI primers and then a second-round multiplex PCR. Via MiXCR, TCRdb re-called the multiplex PCR reads, giving one row per CDR3 protein. The sample includes more than 550,000 distinct CDR3 sequences, under 50% of them seen just once. Source material: peripheral blood. The source is an adult man with Graves' ophthalmopathy.

The chain employs TRBV7-8 and TRBJ2-7; 10 bases align to TRBD2. This CDR3 region has 15 residues. Germline V CDR1 and CDR2: SGHVS, FQNEAQ. Unmatched junction bases numbered 7, after V lost 5 bases and J lost 3 bases. The DNA of the CDR3 is TGTGCCAGCAGCCCCGGACTAGCGGTTTTCTACGAGCAGTACTTC. Residues: CASSPGLAVFYEQYF.

This clonotype appeared once. One end of the junction does not line up with germline, which may come from a read error. This chain uses TRBV10-3 with TRBJ2-5; tentative D call: TRBD2 (6 bases). The CDR3 consists of 16 residues. Germline loops: CDR1 ENHRY, CDR2 SYGVKD. CDR3 sequence: CASSYGVSGNQETQYF. In DNA, the CDR3 is TGTGCCAGCAGTTACGGAGTTAGCGGAAACCAAGAGACCCAGTACTTC.

This clonotype was observed many times. The rearrangement joins TRBV4-2 to TRBJ2-7; TRBD2 matches at 13 bases. The CDR3 runs 16 residues. V shed 4 bases and J 5 bases; nucleotides not matched to a gene: 8. Germline V gene sequence: CDR1 LGHNA, CDR2 YNFKEQ. CDR3: CASSRDAGTSGNEQYF. The CDR3 DNA sequence: TGTGCCAGCAGCCGCGATGCCGGGACTAGCGGGAACGAGCAGTACTTC.

This chain links TRBV19 with TRBJ1-2, with 7 bases fitting TRBD1. Germline CDR1 LNHDA, CDR2 SQIVND (reference sequence). The trim removed 8 bases at V and 6 bases at J, leaving 6 bases unmatched. This CDR3 spans 12 amino acids. CDR3 sequence: CASVDRLNGYTF. The CDR3 region has the DNA TGTGCCAGTGTGGACAGGCTTAATGGCTACACCTTC.

This clonotype was picked up a small number of times. V usage is TRBV14 and J usage is TRBJ2-5, with 8 positions matching TRBD2. The germline V gene has CDR1 SGHDN and CDR2 FVKESK. The CDR3 totals 15 residues. V trimming: 6 bases; J trimming: 2 bases; junction bases outside the gene matches: 8. CDR3 sequence reads: CASSYTRGEQETQYF. CDR3 nucleotides: TGTGCCAGCAGTTACACGCGGGGGGAGCAAGAGACCCAGTACTTC.

This clonotype was observed at least ten times. This chain links TRBV7-9 with TRBJ2-7; D assignment may be TRBD1 or TRBD2 (5 bases each). The CDR3 is 15 amino acids. V was cut by 5 bases and J by 2 bases, with 16 bases left in between. Germline CDR1 SEHNR, CDR2 FQNEAQ (reference sequence). This CDR3 reads CASSPVGTYTYEQYF. The CDR3 DNA reads as TGTGCCAGCAGCCCAGTAGGGACGTACACCTACGAGCAGTACTTC.